This is a list of T cell receptor beta chains from one sample in a study of patients and donors after allogeneic stem cell transplantation. TCRdb re-called the RT-PCR reads with MiXCR, one entry per CDR3 protein. The table has 390,000 or so distinct CDR3 sequences, around 15% seen once. The sequenced sample consisted of blood, either unsorted or a sorted T cell fraction (not recorded which). All receptors derive from a human donor who was either an allogeneic HSCT recipient or a stem cell or donor lymphocyte infusion donor (not recorded which). It is not recorded whose cells these are; they may come from a transplant donor. The CDR3 runs from the conserved cysteine through the conserved F or W. Fields, in order: V gene, J gene, CDR3 protein.

V gene: TRBV7-9
J gene: TRBJ2-7
CDR3 protein: CASRTSGGSSYERYF

V gene: TRBV4-2
J gene: TRBJ2-3
CDR3 protein: CASSRDLNGVTQYF

V gene: TRBV4-3
J gene: TRBJ1-2
CDR3 protein: CASKVESGRFYGYTF

V gene: TRBV20-1
J gene: TRBJ2-1
CDR3 protein: CSATILATPPYNEQFF

V gene: TRBV6-2/TRBV6-3
J gene: TRBJ2-3
CDR3 protein: CASSFGYTDTQYF

V gene: TRBV20-1
J gene: TRBJ2-5
CDR3 protein: CSARPTSLEETQYF

V gene: TRBV18
J gene: TRBJ2-5
CDR3 protein: CASSPRKGRETQYF

V gene: TRBV9
J gene: TRBJ2-1
CDR3 protein: CASSANRGPDNEQFF

V gene: TRBV4-1
J gene: TRBJ2-3
CDR3 protein: CASSQDRATDTQYF

V gene: TRBV10-3
J gene: TRBJ2-6
CDR3 protein: CAISKGSAGANVLTF

V gene: TRBV20-1
J gene: TRBJ2-7
CDR3 protein: CSAPPEGAGGPPSSYEQYF

V gene: TRBV7-9
J gene: TRBJ1-1
CDR3 protein: CASSQIQLNTEAFF

V gene: TRBV28
J gene: TRBJ1-5
CDR3 protein: CASISGGEGNQPQHF

V gene: TRBV9
J gene: TRBJ2-5
CDR3 protein: CASSAGTYQETQYF

V gene: TRBV29-1
J gene: TRBJ1-5
CDR3 protein: CSVLLSGGAGNQPQHF

V gene: TRBV4-1
J gene: TRBJ1-5
CDR3 protein: CASSDPASNQPQHF

V gene: TRBV6-1
J gene: TRBJ2-2
CDR3 protein: CASSPWGGKTTGELFF

V gene: TRBV12-3/TRBV12-4
J gene: TRBJ1-3
CDR3 protein: CASSFRFRTVTIYF